A single sample gave rise to the 28 T cell receptor beta chains below, sequenced in a study of blood T cell repertoires in COVID-19. Clones were read by immunoSEQ multiplex PCR, and TCRdb kept only the in-frame ones, dropping some. The table has around 100,000 clones, around four fifths seen once; the top ten hold around a quarter. The sequencing sample was made of peripheral blood. Source of these receptors: a man aged 55 to 70 with acute or convalescent COVID-19.

The chain has TRBV6-6 and TRBJ1-5; D is undetermined. V shed 6 bases and J shed 5 bases, with 14 bases lying between them. CDR1 is MNHNY and CDR2 is SVGAGI in the germline V gene (reference sequence). This CDR3 spans 14 amino acids. This chain's CDR3 is CASSSTTTDQPQHF. The CDR3 nucleotides read TGTGCCAGCAGCTCCACGACAACAGATCAGCCCCAGCATTTT.

The rearrangement uses TRBV6-5 and TRBJ2-7; D remains ambiguous. This CDR3 has 15 amino acids. Germline V gene sequence: CDR1 MNHEY, CDR2 SVGAGI. V was trimmed by 5 bases and J by 4 bases, leaving 18 bases between them. The CDR3 nucleotides are TGTGCCAGCAGTCCAAATATTGGGCGTAGATACGAGCAGTACGTC. Amino acids: CASSPNIGRRYEQYV.

V usage is TRBV5-1 and J usage is TRBJ1-2; D is unclear. CDR3 size: 18 residues. V was clipped by 4 bases and J by 2 bases, with 24 bases between them. The germline CDR1 and CDR2 sequences are SGHRS and YFSETQ. Written as DNA, the CDR3 is TGCGCCAGCAGCCCGGGTATTCTTGCGCTCCCCCCAAACTATGGCTACACCTTC. It specifies CASSPGILALPPNYGYTF.

This clone was seen only once. This sequence joins TRBV9 and TRBJ1-6; tentatively, D is TRBD1 (6 bases). From germline, CDR1 is SGDLS and CDR2 YYNGEE. CDR3 size: 16 residues. With 0 bases removed from V and 7 bases from J, the gap between germline ends came to 14 bases. In DNA, the CDR3 is TGTGCCAGCAGCGTAGGTGTAGGGGGACTAAATTCACCCCTCCACTTT. It translates to CASSVGVGGLNSPLHF.

This chain uses TRBV15 with TRBJ1-3; no firm D call. The CDR3 spans 16 residues. Germline-derived CDR1 and CDR2 are LNHNV and YYDKDF (reference sequence). Trimming cost V 0 bases and J 0 bases, with 9 bases left between them. The CDR3 bases are TGTGCCACCAGCAGAGATTTCGGGTCCTCTGGAAACACCATATATTTT. It is translated as CATSRDFGSSGNTIYF.

This rearrangement joins TRBV18 to TRBJ2-3; 13 bases agree with TRBD2. Trimming cost V 4 bases and J 1 base; bases outside gene matches: 5. The germline V gene has CDR1 KGHSH and CDR2 LQKENI. The CDR3 is 17 residues long. CDR3 sequence: CASSLRTSGRGTDTQYF. The DNA for the CDR3 is TGTGCCAGCTCACTTCGTACTAGCGGGAGGGGCACAGATACGCAGTATTTT.

V is TRBV5-4 and J is TRBJ2-2; 8 positions match TRBD2. This CDR3 comprises 16 residues. V dropped 0 bases and J dropped 3; count of bases not matched to a gene: 4. Germline V CDR1 and CDR2: SGHNT, YYREEE (reference sequence). In DNA, the CDR3 is TGTGCCAGCAGCTTGGGAAGCGGGAGCGACACCGGGGAGCTGTTTTTT. Amino acids: CASSLGSGSDTGELFF.

The chain carries TRBV5-1 and TRBJ2-3; perhaps TRBD1 as D (6 bases). This CDR3 has 14 amino acids. Looked up from germline, CDR1 is SGHRS and CDR2 is YFSETQ. V was trimmed by 8 bases and J by 0 bases, leaving 13 bases between them. The CDR3 reads CASRGGPSTDTQYF. The CDR3 coding sequence is TGCGCCAGTAGAGGGGGACCAAGCACAGATACGCAGTATTTT.

This chain uses TRBV18 with TRBJ2-7; 13 nucleotides match TRBD2. The CDR3 length is 15 residues. Germline V gene sequence: CDR1 KGHSH, CDR2 LQKENI. The ends lost 3 bases at V and 7 bases at J; junction bases unmatched: 6. CDR3 residues: CASSPGTSGTGEQYV. For the CDR3, the DNA is TGTGCCAGCTCACCCGGGACTAGCGGGACTGGGGAGCAGTACGTC.

This rearrangement joins TRBV5-1 to TRBJ2-2; 11 bases are a match to TRBD1. This CDR3 is built from 17 residues. Trimming cost V 4 bases and J 4 bases; bases outside gene matches: 9. Germline V gene lookup returns CDR1 SGHRS and CDR2 YFSETQ. DNA for the CDR3: TGCGCCAGCAGCCCCGGACAGGGGGCGGTTGGCACCGGGGAGCTGTTTTTT. It codes for CASSPGQGAVGTGELFF.

This chain links TRBV9 with TRBJ2-1; 7 bases agree with TRBD2. This CDR3 is 15 amino acids long. Germline V gene data show CDR1 as SGDLS and CDR2 as YYNGEE. Germline trimming cut 0 bases from V and 3 bases from J; bases unmatched to any gene: 3. The CDR3 bases are TGTGCCAGCAGCGTAGATAGCGGGCACTACAATGAGCAGTTCTTC. It translates to CASSVDSGHYNEQFF. Combining the CDR3 with reference TRBV9 and TRBJ2-1 gives the whole variable domain DSGVTQTPKHLITATGQRVTLRCSPRSGDLSVYWYQQSLDQGLQFLIQYYNGEERAKGNILERFSAQQFPDLHSELNLSSLELGDSALYFCASSVDSGHYNEQFFGPGTRLTVL.

The chain combines TRBV18 with TRBJ1-1, with TRBD1 identical over 10 bases. This CDR3 is built from 15 residues. V lost 3 bases to trimming and J lost 7 bases; unmatched junction nucleotides: 8. The germline CDR1 and CDR2 sequences are KGHSH and LQKENI. The CDR3 bases are TGTGCCAGCTCACCGACTCCGGGACAGGGGATTGAAGCTTTCTTT. Encoded protein: CASSPTPGQGIEAFF.

V and J are TRBV12-3 or TRBV12-4 and TRBJ2-1; 8 bases fit TRBD2. This CDR3 spans 12 amino acids. V lost 0 bases and J lost 13; bases outside the gene matches: 2. The CDR3 DNA sequence: TGTGCCAGCAGTTTAGCGGCGGGAGGACAGTTCTTC. Amino acids: CASSLAAGGQFF.

CDR3 region: CAGGASLGETQYF. Here the CDR3 DNA reads TGTGCCGGCGGGGCCTCCCTAGGAGAGACCCAGTACTTC. The chain employs TRBV2 and TRBJ2-5; D perhaps matches TRBD2 (6 bases). The CDR3 extends over 13 amino acids. V shed 11 bases and J shed 4 bases, with 17 bases lying between them. The germline V gene has CDR1 SNHLY and CDR2 FYNNEI.

The CDR3 sequence is CASPDSGRDRDAGELFF. As DNA, the CDR3 is TGTGCCAGCCCGGACAGTGGGCGTGACAGGGACGCCGGGGAGCTGTTTTTT. This chain links TRBV6-4 with TRBJ2-2; 7 bases agree with TRBD1. There are 17 residues in the CDR3. The V and J ends lost 8 bases and 6 bases, in that order; junction bases with no gene match: 18. Germline values: CDR1 MRHNA, CDR2 SNTAGT.

This clone was recorded only once. This sequence joins TRBV2 and TRBJ1-4; D remains unclear. With 10 bases removed from V and 1 base from J, the gap between germline ends came to 13 bases. There are 14 residues in the CDR3. Germline CDR1 SNHLY, CDR2 FYNNEI. CDR3: CATSFQITNEKLFF. The CDR3 DNA sequence: TGTGCCACCTCGTTCCAGATAACTAATGAAAAACTGTTTTTT.

The chain joins TRBV11-2 to TRBJ2-2, with D tentatively TRBD1 (6 bases). The CDR3 covers 15 residues. V gave up 4 bases and J gave up 3 bases, with 12 bases separating them. CDR1 and CDR2 (germline): SGHAT, FQNNGV. CDR3 loop: CASSSGTQHTGELFF. The CDR3 DNA follows: TGTGCCAGCAGCTCCGGGACACAACACACCGGGGAGCTGTTTTTT.

This chain joins TRBV11-1 and TRBJ2-5, with 9 bases identical to TRBD2. CDR3 length equals 14 residues. V was clipped by 4 bases and J by 8 bases; unmatched bases: 8. CDR1 SGHAT and CDR2 FQDESV come from the germline V gene (reference sequence). The DNA for the CDR3 is TGTGCCAGCAGCTCCAATAGCGGGAGTAGCACCCAGTACTTC. Amino acid sequence: CASSSNSGSSTQYF.

The chain links TRBV28 to TRBJ2-7; TRBD2 matches at 11 bases. With V trimmed by 4 bases and J by 6 bases, 11 bases remained unmatched. CDR3 length: 16 amino acids. Germline V gene data show CDR1 as MDHEN and CDR2 as SYDVKM. In DNA, the CDR3 is TGTGCCAGCAGTTCACCCGAACTAGCGGGAGAGCGCGAGCAGTACTTC. Its translation is CASSSPELAGEREQYF.

This clone has only one observation. The chain links TRBV27 to TRBJ1-2; D might be TRBD1 (6 bases). Trimming removed 1 base from V and 8 bases from J, with 11 bases in between. CDR1 is MNHEY, CDR2 SMNVEV, per germline (reference sequence). The CDR3 spans 13 residues. CDR3 region: CASSLFGGYGYTF. The CDR3, as DNA: TGTGCCAGCAGTTTATTTGGGGGCTACGGCTACACCTTC.

This chain joins TRBV6-2 or TRBV6-3 and TRBJ1-4; D not resolved. The CDR3 runs to 15 residues. V was trimmed by 2 bases and J by 8 bases, leaving 15 bases between them. Germline CDR1 MNHEY, CDR2 SVGEGT. The CDR3 sequence is CASSYLGLSKEKLFF. The CDR3 nucleotides are TGTGCCAGCAGTTACCTAGGACTGTCGAAGGAAAAACTGTTTTTT.

This clone was observed a single time. The chain employs TRBV21-1 and TRBJ1-5; TRBD1 reflects the table's D call only, with no check against the DNA. TRBV21-1 is flagged as a pseudogene. This CDR3 is built from 16 residues. As DNA, the CDR3 is TGTGCCAGCGGGACAGGGGAACCTTATAGCAATCAGCCCCAGCATTTT. Translation: CASGTGEPYSNQPQHF.

The rearrangement links TRBV6-5 to TRBJ1-2, with TRBD1 matching 8 bases. CDR3 length: 15 amino acids. Losses at the gene ends were 0 bases for V and 4 bases for J; bases not matched to a gene: 4. The germline CDR1 and CDR2 sequences are MNHEY and SVGAGI. The CDR3 coding sequence is TGTGCCAGCAGTTACTCCGCGGACAGGGCCTATGGCTACACCTTC. Amino acid sequence: CASSYSADRAYGYTF.

This rearrangement joins TRBV19 to TRBJ2-5, with 10 bases that match TRBD1. V trimming: 3 bases; J trimming: 2 bases; junction bases outside the gene matches: 3. Germline CDR1 and CDR2: LNHDA and SQIVND (reference sequence). The CDR3 loop spans 15 amino acids. CDR3 coding DNA: TGTGCCAGTAGTATGGGACAGGGGTATCAAGAGACCCAGTACTTC. It encodes CASSMGQGYQETQYF.

This clone was detected only a few times. V and J are TRBV5-5 and TRBJ2-7; possibly TRBD2 for D (6 bases). The CDR3 loop spans 16 amino acids. Germline V CDR1 and CDR2: SGHKS, YYEKEE (reference sequence). V was pared by 0 bases and J by 3 bases, with 16 bases between. In nucleotides, the CDR3 is TGTGCCAGCAGCTTGGGAAGGGGACTGGAATACTACGAGCAGTACTTC. This encodes CASSLGRGLEYYEQYF.

This chain links TRBV10-3 with TRBJ2-3, with TRBD2 matching over 8 bases. CDR1 and CDR2 from the germline V gene are ENHRY and SYGVKD. Trimming removed 3 bases from V and 5 bases from J; junction bases left unmatched: 10. The CDR3 has 16 amino acids. The chain's CDR3 is CAISEFVGREVDTQYF. CDR3 nucleotide sequence: TGTGCCATCAGTGAATTTGTGGGGCGGGAGGTAGATACGCAGTATTTT.

This clone was observed once. V is TRBV6-5 and J is TRBJ1-4, with D possibly being TRBD1 (5 bases). Germline CDR1 MNHEY, CDR2 SVGAGI. The CDR3 is made up of 15 amino acids. Trimming left V 0 bases short and J 8 bases short, with 13 bases between. The CDR3 nucleotides are TGTGCCAGCAGTTACTCTGCCTGGGGCGGAGAAAAACTGTTTTTT. This encodes CASSYSAWGGEKLFF.

The V gene is TRBV19, the J gene TRBJ1-1; tentatively, D is TRBD1 (6 bases). The CDR3 contains 15 residues. Germline loops: CDR1 LNHDA, CDR2 SQIVND (reference sequence). Trimming left V 4 bases short and J 1 base short, with 13 bases between. CDR3 sequence reads: CASSKWDTRNTEAFF. The CDR3 DNA is TGTGCCAGTAGTAAATGGGACACCCGGAACACTGAAGCTTTCTTT.